The 2 T cell receptor beta chains given below trace back to one sample, sequenced in a study of glioma-infiltrating T cells. The iRepertoire nested amplicon-rescue multiplex PCR amplified TCR alpha and beta CDR3s from RNA. TCRdb re-derived calls from the multiplex PCR reads in MiXCR, one entry per CDR3 protein. The sample carries about 130,000 distinct CDR3 sequences, 23% recorded once. The sequenced material came from glioma tissue, nonneoplastic brain tissue, or PBMCs (not recorded which). The receptors originated from a human donor with low-grade glioma or glioblastoma, undergoing nonglioma brain surgery, or in good health (not recorded which).

This clonotype appeared many times. The chain employs TRBV4-3 and TRBJ2-2, with no clear D. CDR1 is LGHNA, CDR2 YSLEER, per germline. The CDR3 consists of 16 residues. V was trimmed by 4 bases and J by 5 bases, leaving 17 bases between them. CDR3 DNA sequence: TGCGCCAGCAGCCTGGTCTTGGGCGCCAGGACCGGGGAGCTGTTTTTT. Residues: CASSLVLGARTGELFF.

The table lists this clonotype with many counts. The rearrangement joins TRBV7-2 to TRBJ1-1; no firm D call. Trimming pared 6 bases from V and 10 bases from J, leaving 18 bases between. Germline V gene lookup returns CDR1 SGHTA and CDR2 FQGNSA. This CDR3 is built from 13 residues. The CDR3 loop reads CASSPSVVLGAFF. The CDR3 DNA reads TGTGCCAGCAGTCCGTCGGTAGTCCTCGGAGCTTTCTTT. The full variable domain, with the rest looked up from reference TRBV7-2 and TRBJ1-1, is GAGVSQSPSNKVTEKGKDVELRCDPISGHTALYWYRQSLGQGLEFLIYFQGNSAPDKSGLPSDRFSAERTGGSVSTLTIQRTQQEDSAVYLCASSPSVVLGAFFGQGTRLTVV.